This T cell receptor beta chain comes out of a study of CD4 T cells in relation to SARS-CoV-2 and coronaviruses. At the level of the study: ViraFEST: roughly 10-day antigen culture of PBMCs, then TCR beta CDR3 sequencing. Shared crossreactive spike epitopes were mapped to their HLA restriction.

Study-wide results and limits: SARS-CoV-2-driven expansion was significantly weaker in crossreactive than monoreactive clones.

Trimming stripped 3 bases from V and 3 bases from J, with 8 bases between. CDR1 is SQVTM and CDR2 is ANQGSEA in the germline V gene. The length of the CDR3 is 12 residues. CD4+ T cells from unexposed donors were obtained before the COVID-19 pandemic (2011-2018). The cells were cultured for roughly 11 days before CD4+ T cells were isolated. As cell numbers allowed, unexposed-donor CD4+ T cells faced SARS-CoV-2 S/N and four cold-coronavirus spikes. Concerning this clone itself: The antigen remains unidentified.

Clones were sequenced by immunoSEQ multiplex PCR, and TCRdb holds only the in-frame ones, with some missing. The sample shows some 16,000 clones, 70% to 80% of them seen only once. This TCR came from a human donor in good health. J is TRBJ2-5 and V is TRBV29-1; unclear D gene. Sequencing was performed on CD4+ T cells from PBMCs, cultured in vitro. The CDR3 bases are TGCAGCGTTGAGGGAATTGAAGAGACCCAGTACTTC. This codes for CSVEGIEETQYF.